This TCR beta chain was documented in a study of T cells after yellow fever vaccination. Overall study results and limits: Clonotype sharing between CD4 and CD8 compartments was small. Primary-vaccination clones mostly resurfaced post-booster (nearly 97% CD4, around 88% CD8).

The CDR3 is 15 residues long. Germline CDR1 and CDR2: SGHKS and YYEKEE (reference sequence). With V trimmed by 4 bases and J by 7 bases, 10 bases remained unmatched. This clonotype was counted only a few times. Its antigen is undetermined. TCRdb called the 5' RACE reads again in MiXCR, with one record for every CDR3 protein. The sample has 350,000 to 450,000 distinct CDR3 sequences; 6.2% are singletons. This TCR was sampled from a man aged 25 to 45 who received the YFV17D yellow fever vaccine. The rearrangement uses TRBV5-5 and TRBJ1-5, with 8 bases that match TRBD1. The material was PBMCs, obtained 5 days after the yellow fever booster vaccination. CDR3 residues: CASSPRQGPGQPQHF. In DNA form, the CDR3 reads TGTGCCAGCAGCCCTCGACAGGGGCCTGGGCAGCCCCAGCATTTT.